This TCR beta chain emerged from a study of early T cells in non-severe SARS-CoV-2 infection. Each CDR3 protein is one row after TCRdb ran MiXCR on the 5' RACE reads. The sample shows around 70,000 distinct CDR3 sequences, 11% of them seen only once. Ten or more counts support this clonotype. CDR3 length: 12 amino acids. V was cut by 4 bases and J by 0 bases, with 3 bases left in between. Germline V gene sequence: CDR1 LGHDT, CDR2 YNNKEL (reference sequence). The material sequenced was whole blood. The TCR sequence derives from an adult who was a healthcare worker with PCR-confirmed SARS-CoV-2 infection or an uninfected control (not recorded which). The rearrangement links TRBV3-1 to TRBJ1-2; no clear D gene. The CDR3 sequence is CASSRTNYGYTF. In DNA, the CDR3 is TGTGCCAGCAGCCGGACTAACTATGGCTACACCTTC.